The 4 T cell receptor beta chains presented below share a single source sample, sequenced in a study of blood T cell repertoires in COVID-19. Generated by immunoSEQ multiplex PCR, the TCRdb table keeps only in-frame clones and is missing some. Found here are 200,000 to 250,000 clones, roughly 86% of them singletons; the top ten hold 4% to 4.5%. Input material: peripheral blood. These receptors were obtained from a man aged 45-65 years with acute or convalescent COVID-19.

The chain is built from TRBV10-3 and TRBJ1-1, with D perhaps TRBD1 (6 bases). In germline, CDR1 is ENHRY, CDR2 SYGVKD. V lost 6 bases and J lost 8, with 16 bases in between. The CDR3 length is 13 residues. CDR3 nucleotides: TGTGCCATCAGGGAGGGCGAAGACAGGGAAGCTTTCTTT. As protein: CAIREGEDREAFF.

The chain has TRBV6-5 and TRBJ2-7, with 10 bases lining up with TRBD1. Losses at the gene ends were 6 bases for V and 6 bases for J; bases not matched to a gene: 5. The V gene's germline CDR1 is MNHEY and CDR2 SVGAGI. CDR3 size: 13 residues. This chain's CDR3 is CASSPGQGFEQYF. The CDR3 DNA reads TGTGCCAGCAGCCCGGGACAGGGGTTCGAGCAGTACTTC.

About this clone itself: The junction differs from germline at one of its ends, possibly a read error. The rearrangement links TRBV10-3 to TRBJ1-6; D unresolved. This CDR3 has 14 amino acids. Per the germline V gene, CDR1 is ENHRY and CDR2 is SYGVKD. This CDR3 reads CAISQSGDNSPLHF. CDR3 nucleotides: TGTGCCATCAGTCAGTCCGGGGATAATTCACCCCTCCACTTT.

V usage is TRBV11-1 and J usage is TRBJ2-7, with D possibly being TRBD2 (6 bases). The ends were cut back, 1 base at V and 0 bases at J, with 10 bases in the middle. This CDR3 has 15 residues. Germline-derived CDR1 and CDR2 are SGHAT and FQDESV (reference sequence). CDR3 sequence (DNA): TGTGCCAGCAGCTTAGAGGAGGGTCGCTCCTACGAGCAGTACTTC. Translation: CASSLEEGRSYEQYF.